The rows below give T cell receptor beta chains drawn from one sample of a study of ipilimumab plus nivolumab after autologous stem cell transplantation. Clones were sequenced by immunoSEQ multiplex PCR, and TCRdb holds only the in-frame ones, with some missing. The table shows about 21,000 clones, with over 70% occurring only once. This material consisted of PBMCs, taken in a trial of ipilimumab plus nivolumab as post-transplant consolidation. The receptors derive from a male donor with diffuse large B-cell lymphoma. Each CDR3 is given with its conserved first and last residue. D genes are given only for firm matches. Clone size is stated in some rows and not others, as once, few, many or a class when expanded.

V gene,clone size,D gene,J gene,CDR3 DNA,CDR3 protein
TRBV7-8,NA,NA,TRBJ2-3,TGTGCCAGCAGCCCCGAGCGGCGGCAAGGGGGCACAGATACGCAGTATTTT,CASSPERRQGGTDTQYF
TRBV2,NA,NA,TRBJ2-2,TGTGCCAGCAGATTCACCGGGGAGCTGTTTTTT,CASRFTGELFF
TRBV5-1,once,NA,TRBJ1-1,TGCGCCAGTAAAAATGACGCCCAAAACACTGAAGCTTTCTTT,CASKNDAQNTEAFF
TRBV5-7,NA,TRBD1,TRBJ1-2,TGTGCCAGCAGCGTAGACAGGGCGGGGATGGACTATGGCTACACCTTC,CASSVDRAGMDYGYTF
TRBV5-6,NA,TRBD2,TRBJ2-7,TGTGCCAGCAGCCCCTTGCATTCGTCTAGCGGGGGTAGCTACGAGCAGTACTTC,CASSPLHSSSGGSYEQYF
TRBV7-9,NA,TRBD1,TRBJ2-6,TGTGCCAGCTGGGACAGTAATGCCTGGGCCAACGTCCTGACTTTC,CASWDSNAWANVLTF
TRBV29-1,NA,TRBD1,TRBJ1-3,TGCAGCGTTGACCCTACAGGGGATGGAAACACCATATATTTT,CSVDPTGDGNTIYF
TRBV11-3,once,TRBD1,TRBJ1-2,TGTGCCAGCAGCTCCCCGGGGACAGGGCTGGCTGGCTACACCTTC,CASSSPGTGLAGYTF
TRBV6-5,NA,NA,TRBJ2-6,TGTGCCAGCAGGGTATCTGGGGCCAACGTCCTGACTTTC,CASRVSGANVLTF
TRBV10-3,once,NA,TRBJ1-3,TGTGCCATCAGTGAGGGGGCAGAGTTCAATTCCATATATTTT,CAISEGAEFNSIYF
TRBV7-3,NA,NA,TRBJ1-5,TGTGCCAGCAGCTTAGCGGGGGGGCGAGGCAATCAGCCCCAGCATTTT,CASSLAGGRGNQPQHF
TRBV11-2,NA,NA,TRBJ1-1,TGTGCCAGCAGCTTAGATTGGGACTCCCGGATGAACACTGAAGCTTTCTTT,CASSLDWDSRMNTEAFF
TRBV5-1,NA,TRBD1,TRBJ1-3,TGCGCCAGCAGCCTCGGGACAGGGGATGGAAACACCATATATTTT,CASSLGTGDGNTIYF
TRBV7-9,NA,NA,TRBJ1-2,TGTGCCAGCAGCTCAACTCCCCGGACCTCCCATGGCTACACCTTC,CASSSTPRTSHGYTF
TRBV6-5,NA,NA,TRBJ2-6,TGTGCCAGCAGTTCAACCCCTGGCTCTGGGGCCAACGTCCTGACTTTC,CASSSTPGSGANVLTF
TRBV2,NA,TRBD2,TRBJ2-7,TGTGCCAGCAGACAAACTAGCGGGGGGGCCGAGGGCGAGCAGTACTTC,CASRQTSGGAEGEQYF
TRBV6-1,NA,NA,TRBJ1-5,TGTGCCAGCAGTGAACCCCTTGAGGGGCGCGGGCAGCCCCAGCATTTT,CASSEPLEGRGQPQHF
TRBV4-1,few,NA,TRBJ1-1,TGCGCCAGCAGCCCCCGTTTGAAGGACACTGAAGCTTTCTTT,CASSPRLKDTEAFF
TRBV7-8,NA,NA,TRBJ2-7,TGTGCCAGCAGCGCCATGAACGGGGGGCGGGCCGAGCAGTACTTC,CASSAMNGGRAEQYF
TRBV7-2,NA,NA,TRBJ1-6,TGTGCCAGCAGCTCGCCAATCGGGAGTGGGGCATCCTATAATTCACCCCTCCACTTT,CASSSPIGSGASYNSPLHF